Presented here are 15 T cell receptor beta chains from one specimen sequenced in a study of blood T cell repertoires in COVID-19. TCRdb's copy holds only in-frame clones and misses some; the assay was immunoSEQ multiplex PCR. The table lists about 160,000 clones, roughly nine tenths of them singletons. Sequencing input: PBMCs or T cells enriched from blood (not recorded which). Receptor source: a woman in her 50s who had recovered from COVID-19.

The sample holds a few counts of this clone. V and J are TRBV19 and TRBJ2-7; 9 nucleotides align to TRBD2. V gave up 5 bases and J gave up 3 bases; unmatched junction bases: 5. Germline loops: CDR1 LNHDA, CDR2 SQIVND (reference sequence). The CDR3 covers 14 residues. CDR3 protein: CASSPTSGNYEQYF. As DNA, the CDR3 is TGTGCCAGTAGTCCGACTAGCGGAAACTACGAGCAGTACTTC.

This clone showed up just once. CDR3 bases: TGTGCCAGCAGCCAAGGACTGGCTGAAGCTTTCTTT. Translation gives CASSQGLAEAFF. The chain carries TRBV14 and TRBJ1-1; D gene unclear. The length of the CDR3 is 12 residues. V gave up 1 base and J gave up 6 bases, with 6 bases separating them. CDR1 and CDR2 (germline): SGHDN, FVKESK.

The chain links TRBV7-3 to TRBJ2-1; D perhaps matches TRBD2 (6 bases). This CDR3 spans 15 amino acids. Per the germline V gene, CDR1 is SGHTA and CDR2 is FQGTGA. Trimming removed 4 bases at V and 2 bases at J, with 12 bases between. This CDR3 reads CASSYSLATYNEQFF. Here the CDR3 DNA reads TGTGCCAGCAGCTACTCTCTAGCGACCTACAATGAGCAGTTCTTC. The full variable domain, its missing parts supplied by reference TRBV7-3 and TRBJ2-1, is GAGVSQTPSNKVTEKGKYVELRCDPISGHTALYWYRQSLGQGPEFLIYFQGTGAADDSGLPNDRFFAVRPEGSVSTLKIQRTERGDSAVYLCASSYSLATYNEQFFGPGTRLTVL.

The chain employs TRBV18 and TRBJ2-7; 7 nucleotides agree with TRBD1. The CDR3 totals 15 residues. V dropped 1 base and J dropped 1; count of bases not matched to a gene: 4. Germline V gives CDR1 KGHSH, CDR2 LQKENI. CDR3 DNA sequence: TGTGCCAGCTCACCACAGGGGGCGGAATCCTACGAGCAGTACTTC. It yields the protein CASSPQGAESYEQYF.

This clone was detected a few times. This chain uses TRBV3-1 (or the pseudogene TRBV3-2) with TRBJ1-2; 12 bases are shared with TRBD1. The germline CDR1 and CDR2 sequences are LGHDT and YNNKEL (reference sequence). The ends lost 4 bases at V and 4 bases at J; junction bases unmatched: 19. The CDR3 runs to 20 residues. The CDR3 here is CASSRLDRGTGGPSGYGYTF. In DNA, the CDR3 is TGTGCCAGCAGCCGGCTAGATAGGGGGACAGGGGGCCCATCGGGCTATGGCTACACCTTC.

The chain has TRBV5-1 and TRBJ2-2, with 7 bases matching TRBD2. The CDR3 is made up of 14 amino acids. The germline V gene has CDR1 SGHRS and CDR2 YFSETQ. V was clipped by 2 bases and J by 4 bases; unmatched bases: 2. The CDR3 region is CASSLAGFTGELFF. In DNA form, the CDR3 reads TGCGCCAGCAGCTTAGCGGGATTCACCGGGGAGCTGTTTTTT.

The rearrangement uses TRBV15 and TRBJ2-7; the match to TRBD2 covers 8 bases. Germline V gives CDR1 LNHNV, CDR2 YYDKDF (reference sequence). The V gene end was trimmed by 2 bases and the J gene end by 2 bases; junction bases not matched to a gene: 8. This CDR3 has 16 residues. This chain's CDR3 is CATSRSYLAGTYEQYF. The CDR3 coding sequence is TGTGCCACCAGCAGATCCTATCTAGCGGGTACCTACGAGCAGTACTTC.

This clone was observed once. This chain links TRBV6-5 with TRBJ2-2, with 10 nucleotides matching TRBD1. The V segment lost 5 bases and the J segment 5 bases; nucleotides outside the gene matches: 2. Germline V gives CDR1 MNHEY, CDR2 SVGAGI. The CDR3 consists of 14 residues. CDR3 nucleotide sequence: TGTGCCAGCAGTAGGACAGGGGGAACCGGGGAGCTGTTTTTT. Translating gives CASSRTGGTGELFF.

The V gene is TRBV28, the J gene TRBJ2-3; a weak D match, TRBD1 (6 bases). Trimming cost V 5 bases and J 3 bases, with 18 bases left between them. The CDR3 is 16 amino acids. CDR1 MDHEN and CDR2 SYDVKM come from the germline V gene. CDR3 in DNA: TGTGCCAGCAGTCCCCACAGGGCTCCTGGGACAGATACGCAGTATTTT. This translates into CASSPHRAPGTDTQYF.

The V and J genes are TRBV4-1 and TRBJ2-7; 7 nucleotides line up with TRBD2. Trimming took 0 bases from V and 0 from J; bases not matched to a gene: 8. This CDR3 is built from 17 residues. The germline V gene encodes CDR1 MGHRA and CDR2 YSYEKL. CDR3: CASSQDLGASGSYEQYF. The CDR3 nucleotides read TGCGCCAGCAGCCAAGATCTCGGGGCTAGCGGCTCCTACGAGCAGTACTTC.

The V and J genes are TRBV5-6 and TRBJ2-3; D might be TRBD2 (5 bases). Germline V gene lookup returns CDR1 SGHDT and CDR2 YYEEEE. There are 16 residues in the CDR3. Trimming shortened V by 1 base and J by 5 bases, and 17 bases separated the two germline ends. In nucleotides, the CDR3 is TGTGCCAGCAGCTTGCGATTGAGGCTAGCCCGAGATACGCAGTATTTT. Encoded protein: CASSLRLRLARDTQYF. The entire variable domain, with the rest obtained from reference TRBV5-6 and TRBJ2-3, is as follows: DAGVTQSPTHLIKTRGQQVTLRCSPKSGHDTVSWYQQALGQGPQFIFQYYEEEERQRGNFPDRFSGHQFPNYSSELNVNALLLGDSALYLCASSLRLRLARDTQYFGPGTRLTVL.

The chain links TRBV12-5 to TRBJ2-1, with no clear D. In germline, CDR1 is LGHNT, CDR2 FRNRAP. The ends were cut back, 6 bases at V and 9 bases at J, with 21 bases in the middle. The CDR3 spans 15 residues. DNA of the CDR3: TGTGCTAGTGGCCAACACTATGCCCAGAACGGTGAGCAGTTCTTC. This gives the protein CASGQHYAQNGEQFF.

The chain couples TRBV29-1 to TRBJ1-2, with D possibly being TRBD1 (5 bases). This CDR3 region has 15 residues. In germline, CDR1 is SQVTM, CDR2 ANQGSEA. The ends were cut back, 1 base at V and 5 bases at J, with 17 bases in the middle. The chain's CDR3 is CSVEARGYGLYGYTF. The CDR3 nucleotides are TGCAGCGTTGAAGCTAGGGGATACGGTTTATATGGCTACACCTTC.

This rearrangement joins TRBV25-1 to TRBJ1-5; D gene unclear. This CDR3 contains 16 residues. The germline gives CDR1 MGHDK, CDR2 SYGVNS. V lost 4 bases and J 1 base, leaving 14 bases between the germline ends. CDR3 bases: TGTGCCAGCAGTGCTCCGGGTGAGGGAAGCAATCAGCCCCAGCATTTT. Protein product: CASSAPGEGSNQPQHF.

CDR3 amino acids: CASSLWGGNTGELFF. CDR3 coding DNA: TGCGCCAGCAGCTTATGGGGGGGTAACACCGGGGAGCTGTTTTTT. The V gene is TRBV5-1, the J gene TRBJ2-2, with TRBD2 matching over 7 bases. Per germline, CDR1 SGHRS and CDR2 YFSETQ. Germline trimming cut 2 bases from V and 2 bases from J; bases unmatched to any gene: 3. The length of the CDR3 is 15 residues.